This T cell receptor (beta chain) stems from a study of T cells in Graves' hyperthyroidism and ophthalmopathy. RNA transcripts yielded amplified TCR beta CDR3 regions. When the TCR CDR3 underwent first-round RT-PCR, the HTBI primer set was used. MiXCR was run by TCRdb on the multiplex PCR reads, yielding one entry per CDR3 protein. The table shows 500,000 or so distinct CDR3 sequences, with about 16% occurring only once. Only a few counts were recorded for this clonotype. The CDR3 totals 15 residues. Germline loops: CDR1 MDHEN, CDR2 SYDVKM. J gave up 7 bases and V 3 bases, and 7 bases lay outside the gene matches.

The TCR sequence derives from a woman aged 30 to 39 with Graves' ophthalmopathy. The sequencing input was blood. This rearrangement joins TRBV28 to TRBJ2-1, with 9 bases fitting TRBD1. CDR3 protein: CASSFGDRESNEQFF. DNA of the CDR3: TGTGCCAGCAGTTTTGGGGACAGGGAGTCGAATGAGCAGTTCTTC.